This TCR beta chain was recorded in a study of cytomegalovirus exposure and HLA in healthy donors. With 6 bases removed from V and 0 bases from J, the gap between germline ends came to 13 bases. The CDR3 has 15 amino acids. Germline V gives CDR1 LNHDA, CDR2 SQIVND (reference sequence). 13 Jbeta primers and 60 Vbeta primers were used for the PCR. The repertoire was sequenced with immunoSEQ multiplex PCR; TCRdb's copy has only in-frame clones and lacks some. Of under 200,000 clones listed, just under 80% were seen once; the top ten hold roughly 7%. The chain uses TRBV19 and TRBJ2-3; no firm D call. The clonotype comes from a middle-aged woman in good health and CMV-seropositive. The sample taken for sequencing was PBMCs. The CDR3 spells CASSTPAGSTDTQYF. The CDR3 coding sequence is TGTGCCAGTAGCACCCCCGCAGGTAGCACAGATACGCAGTATTTT. Using reference TRBV19 and TRBJ2-3 for the parts outside the CDR3, the full variable domain is DGGITQSPKYLFRKEGQNVTLSCEQNLNHDAMYWYRQDPGQGLRLIYYSQIVNDFQKGDIAEGYSVSREKKESFPLTVTSAQKNPTAFYLCASSTPAGSTDTQYFGPGTRLTVL.